This TCR beta chain comes out of a study of T cell responses to AZD1222 COVID-19 vaccine. V dropped 3 bases and J dropped 5; count of bases not matched to a gene: 6. CDR3 size: 15 residues. Germline CDR1 KGHSH, CDR2 LQKENI. Produced via immunoSEQ multiplex PCR; TCRdb's table is partial and in-frame only. The sample has about 66,000 clones; around 90% are singletons. Study-wide results and limits: Regions 160-218 and 743-854 held dominance among vaccine-associated CD4 TCRs, which spanned spike. A reported finding is that nearly half of spike-specific TCRs target unmutated variant regions. Clonal diversity was possibly underestimated, and white British individuals and females predominated among donors. Just a handful of AZD1222 recipients were seropositive at baseline.

A note on this clone: Its target is unknown.

The rearrangement links TRBV18 to TRBJ2-1, with 8 nucleotides matching TRBD2. The sample in question was peripheral blood, obtained 28 days after the second dose of the MenACWY control vaccine. This receptor was obtained from an adult who received the MenACWY meningococcal vaccine as a control. The CDR3 sequence: CASSPPLAANNEQFF. CDR3 coding DNA: TGTGCCAGCTCACCCCCACTAGCGGCAAACAATGAGCAGTTCTTC.